Following are 21 T cell receptor beta chains from one sample sequenced in a study of blood T cell repertoires in COVID-19. The table came from immunoSEQ multiplex PCR; TCRdb's copy has only in-frame clones and leaves some out. Here the sample spans some 190,000 clones, approximately 91% being singletons. The sample comprised peripheral blood. Every receptor here comes from a man aged 30 to 45 with acute or convalescent COVID-19.

V usage is TRBV10-1 and J usage is TRBJ2-3; TRBD1 matches at 11 bases. V gave up 8 bases and J gave up 4 bases; unmatched junction bases: 5. The CDR3 sequence is 14 residues long. CDR1 and CDR2 (germline): WNHNN, SYGVQD (reference sequence). CDR3 nucleotide sequence: TGCGCCAGCGGGACAGGGGGGGTAGCAGATACGCAGTATTTT. Residues: CASGTGGVADTQYF.

The CDR3 is CASSLGQAQETQYF. The DNA for the CDR3 is TGCGCCAGCAGCTTGGGACAGGCCCAAGAGACCCAGTACTTC. The chain is built from TRBV5-1 and TRBJ2-5; D may be TRBD1 (6 bases). The germline V gene encodes CDR1 SGHRS and CDR2 YFSETQ. With 0 bases removed from V and 1 base from J, the gap between germline ends came to 7 bases. The CDR3 has 14 amino acids.

CDR3 coding DNA: TGTGCCAGTAGCTGGACTAGCGGAAATGAGCAGTTCTTC. Encoded protein: CASSWTSGNEQFF. This chain connects TRBV19 to TRBJ2-1; 10 nucleotides agree with TRBD2. J was trimmed by 7 bases and V by 6 bases; bases with no gene match: 3. This CDR3 has 13 residues. CDR1 is LNHDA, CDR2 SQIVND, per germline (reference sequence).

The chain combines TRBV28 with TRBJ2-7; D possibly corresponds to TRBD2 (6 bases). The CDR3 spans 16 residues. Looked up from germline, CDR1 is MDHEN and CDR2 is SYDVKM. The V end was cut by 6 bases, the J end by 2 bases, with 20 bases between. The CDR3 spells CASRPLVGSGTYEQYF. CDR3 nucleotide sequence: TGTGCCAGCAGGCCGCTTGTGGGTAGCGGAACCTACGAGCAGTACTTC.

The chain joins TRBV29-1 to TRBJ2-1; TRBD1 aligns across 7 bases. Germline V lookup: CDR1 SQVTM, CDR2 ANQGSEA. V was clipped by 3 bases and J by 7 bases; unmatched bases: 6. There are 13 residues in the CDR3. The CDR3 sequence: CSVDHRGPNEQFF. CDR3 nucleotides: TGCAGCGTTGATCACAGGGGACCGAATGAGCAGTTCTTC.

This clone was counted between two and nine times. The gene calls are TRBV29-1 and TRBJ1-5; tentatively, D is TRBD1 (6 bases). CDR3 length equals 15 residues. The V end was cut by 5 bases, the J end by 1 base, with 15 bases between. The germline V gene encodes CDR1 SQVTM and CDR2 ANQGSEA. In nucleotides, the CDR3 is TGCAGCGTTAAAATTGAGGGGGGGAGCAATCAGCCCCAGCATTTT. This encodes CSVKIEGGSNQPQHF. The full variable domain, its missing parts supplied by reference TRBV29-1 and TRBJ1-5, is SAVISQKPSRDICQRGTSLTIQCQVDSQVTMMFWYRQQPGQSLTLIATANQGSEATYESGFVIDKFPISRPNLTFSTLTVSNMSPEDSSIYLCSVKIEGGSNQPQHFGDGTRLSIL.

This clone was found once. The V and J genes are TRBV10-3 and TRBJ1-3, with 9 bases matching TRBD1. V dropped 6 bases and J dropped 8; count of bases not matched to a gene: 8. CDR1 ENHRY and CDR2 SYGVKD come from the germline V gene. The CDR3 runs to 14 residues. CDR3 nucleotides: TGTGCCATCAGAGGCGACAGGGGGACCGACACCATATATTTT. Residues: CAIRGDRGTDTIYF.

The chain joins TRBV28 to TRBJ2-2; TRBD2 matches at 10 bases. The CDR3 length is 14 residues. Unmatched junction bases numbered 2, after V lost 6 bases and J lost 4 bases. Germline-derived CDR1 and CDR2 are MDHEN and SYDVKM. CDR3 loop: CASRAGGSTGELFF. CDR3 in DNA: TGTGCCAGCAGAGCGGGAGGGTCCACCGGGGAGCTGTTTTTT.

The chain employs TRBV27 and TRBJ1-1, with unresolved D. Per the germline V gene, CDR1 is MNHEY and CDR2 is SMNVEV (reference sequence). V was pared by 4 bases and J by 2 bases, with 11 bases between. The length of the CDR3 is 14 residues. The DNA of the CDR3 is TGTGCCAGCAGTTCCCAGGTACCTAACACTGAAGCTTTCTTT. Its translation: CASSSQVPNTEAFF.

V usage is TRBV5-1 and J usage is TRBJ1-1; D gene ambiguous. Germline CDR1 SGHRS, CDR2 YFSETQ. Trimming stripped 1 base from V and 1 base from J, with 8 bases between. This CDR3 is built from 14 residues. The CDR3 is CASSLSETNTEAFF. In DNA form, the CDR3 reads TGCGCCAGCAGCTTGTCGGAGACGAACACTGAAGCTTTCTTT.

The chain recombines TRBV30 with TRBJ2-7; possible D gene TRBD1, 6 bases. CDR3 length: 17 residues. Germline V gives CDR1 GTSNPN, CDR2 SVGIG (reference sequence). V was trimmed by 3 bases and J by 0 bases, leaving 21 bases between them. CDR3 residues: CAWSRGLSNPSSYEQYF. Written as DNA, the CDR3 is TGTGCCTGGAGCAGGGGCTTAAGTAATCCCAGCTCCTACGAGCAGTACTTC.

The chain carries TRBV11-2 and TRBJ2-3, with a tentative D call TRBD2 (6 bases). CDR1 is SGHAT and CDR2 is FQNNGV in the germline V gene. The ends were cut back, 1 base at V and 2 bases at J, with 13 bases in the middle. The CDR3 sequence is 16 residues long. The CDR3: CASSLVGGAITDTQYF. The CDR3 DNA sequence: TGTGCCAGCAGCTTAGTTGGCGGGGCGATCACAGATACGCAGTATTTT.

This chain uses TRBV28 with TRBJ2-7; D may be TRBD2 (5 bases). Germline lookup yields CDR1 MDHEN and CDR2 SYDVKM. The germline V and J ends were trimmed by 2 bases and 5 bases, with 16 bases remaining between them. The CDR3 is 15 amino acids. Written as DNA, the CDR3 is TGTGCCAGCAGTTTAGTGGGGAGCCGGGAACACGAGCAGTACTTC. This encodes CASSLVGSREHEQYF.

Worth noting for this clone: This CDR3 is also generated by other DNA sequences in the sample. V is TRBV5-1 and J is TRBJ1-3; D gene uncertain. This CDR3 region has 14 residues. V was clipped by 0 bases and J by 3 bases, with 7 bases between them. In germline, CDR1 is SGHRS, CDR2 YFSETQ. Here the CDR3 reads CASSLAGDGNTIYF. CDR3 nucleotides: TGCGCCAGCAGCTTGGCCGGGGATGGAAACACCATATATTTT.

The CDR3 coding sequence is TGTGCCAGCAGCCAAGGGGGGGAGGCCCCTAATCAGCCCCAGCATTTT. Protein sequence: CASSQGGEAPNQPQHF. V is TRBV4-2 and J is TRBJ1-5, with a weak D call TRBD1 (5 bases). The V gene's germline CDR1 is LGHNA and CDR2 YNFKEQ. V lost 1 base and J lost 4, with 14 bases in between. The CDR3 has 16 residues.

The rearrangement uses TRBV5-1 and TRBJ2-1; tentatively, D is TRBD2 (6 bases). Trimming removed 4 bases from V and 7 bases from J, with 24 bases in between. Germline values: CDR1 SGHRS, CDR2 YFSETQ. CDR3 length: 17 residues. The chain's CDR3 is CASSLTLIGRVVNEQFF. In DNA form, the CDR3 reads TGCGCCAGCAGCCTAACCCTTATCGGGAGAGTTGTAAATGAGCAGTTCTTC.

This rearrangement joins TRBV27 to TRBJ1-4; no firm D call. The CDR3 length is 13 residues. V was pared by 4 bases and J by 4 bases, with 7 bases between. Germline CDR1 is MNHEY and CDR2 is SMNVEV (reference sequence). The CDR3 sequence is CASSYGRNEKLFF. CDR3 sequence (DNA): TGTGCCAGCAGTTATGGGCGTAATGAAAAACTGTTTTTT.

This chain links TRBV7-3 with TRBJ2-5; D not resolved. CDR1 and CDR2 (germline): SGHTA, FQGTGA. This CDR3 spans 13 amino acids. The V gene lost 5 bases and the J gene lost 5 bases, with 12 bases spanning the gap. In nucleotides, the CDR3 is TGTGCCAGCAGCCCCGGGTTGGTGGAGACCCAGTACTTC. It encodes CASSPGLVETQYF.

The rearrangement links TRBV5-6 to TRBJ1-5; D perhaps matches TRBD1 (6 bases). Germline V CDR1 and CDR2: SGHDT, YYEEEE. V was pared by 0 bases and J by 8 bases, with 9 bases between. The CDR3 extends over 13 amino acids. The CDR3 bases are TGTGCCAGCAGCTTGGTATCAGGGGAGCCCCAGCATTTT. This translates into CASSLVSGEPQHF. Together with reference TRBV5-6 and TRBJ1-5, the CDR3 gives the full variable domain: DAGVTQSPTHLIKTRGQQVTLRCSPKSGHDTVSWYQQALGQGPQFIFQYYEEEERQRGNFPDRFSGHQFPNYSSELNVNALLLGDSALYLCASSLVSGEPQHFGDGTRLSIL.

The rearrangement links TRBV29-1 to TRBJ2-7; 9 bases are a match to TRBD2. CDR3 length equals 14 residues. The V segment lost 4 bases and the J segment 3 bases; nucleotides outside the gene matches: 7. Germline assignment: CDR1 SQVTM and CDR2 ANQGSEA. The CDR3 reads CSVAIGGRGYEQYF. CDR3 sequence (DNA): TGCAGCGTTGCGATCGGCGGGAGGGGCTACGAGCAGTACTTC.

Details on this clone: One end of the junction does not line up with germline, which may come from a read error. This chain links TRBV18 with TRBJ1-1; tentatively, D is TRBD1 (5 bases). Germline CDR1 and CDR2: KGHSH and LQKENI. The CDR3 runs 13 residues. The CDR3 sequence is CASSPQEGLEAFF. The CDR3 DNA is TGTGCCAGCTCCCCACAGGAGGGCCTTGAAGCTTTCTTT. The variable domain in full, completed from reference TRBV18 and TRBJ1-1, reads NAGVMQNPRHLVRRRGQEARLRCSPMKGHSHVYWYRQLPEEGLKFMVYLQKENIIDESGMPKERFSAEFPKEGPSILRIQQVVRGDSAAYFCASSPQEGLEAFFGQGTRLTVV.